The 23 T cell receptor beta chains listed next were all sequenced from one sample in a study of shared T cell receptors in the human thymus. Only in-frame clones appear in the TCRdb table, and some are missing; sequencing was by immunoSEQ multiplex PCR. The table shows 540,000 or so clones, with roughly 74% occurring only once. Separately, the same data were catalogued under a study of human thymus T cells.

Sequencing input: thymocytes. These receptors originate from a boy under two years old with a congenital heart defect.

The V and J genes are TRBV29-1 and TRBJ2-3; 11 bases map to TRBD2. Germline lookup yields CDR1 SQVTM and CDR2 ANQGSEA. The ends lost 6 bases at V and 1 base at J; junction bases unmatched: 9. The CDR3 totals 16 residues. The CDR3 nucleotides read TGCAGCGTGAAACAAGAGGGACTAGCGGGCACAGATACGCAGTATTTT. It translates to CSVKQEGLAGTDTQYF.

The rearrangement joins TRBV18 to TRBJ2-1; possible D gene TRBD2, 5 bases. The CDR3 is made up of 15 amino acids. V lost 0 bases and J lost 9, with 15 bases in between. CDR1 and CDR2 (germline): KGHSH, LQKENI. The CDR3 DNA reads TGTGCCAGCTCACCACCCCTAATAACCCGGGGTGAGCAGTTCTTC. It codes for CASSPPLITRGEQFF.

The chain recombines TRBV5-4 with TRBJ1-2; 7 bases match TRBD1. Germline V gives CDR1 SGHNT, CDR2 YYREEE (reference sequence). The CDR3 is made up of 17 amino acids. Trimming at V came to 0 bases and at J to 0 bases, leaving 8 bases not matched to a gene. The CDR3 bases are TGTGCCAGCAGCTTGGACAGGGGTCCCCTAGCTAACTATGGCTACACCTTC. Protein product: CASSLDRGPLANYGYTF.

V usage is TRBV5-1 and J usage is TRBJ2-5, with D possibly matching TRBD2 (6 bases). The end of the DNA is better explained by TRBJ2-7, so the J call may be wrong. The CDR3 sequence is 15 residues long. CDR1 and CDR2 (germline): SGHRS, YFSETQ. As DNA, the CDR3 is TGCGCCAGCAGCTTGGCCGGAGGGATCCTCTACGAGCAGTACTTC. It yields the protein CASSLAGGILYEQYF.

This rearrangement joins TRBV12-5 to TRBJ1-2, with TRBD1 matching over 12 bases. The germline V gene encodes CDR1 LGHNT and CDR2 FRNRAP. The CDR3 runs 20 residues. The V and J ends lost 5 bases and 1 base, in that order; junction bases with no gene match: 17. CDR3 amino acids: CASGRNRDRGRRTHNYGYTF. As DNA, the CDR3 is TGTGCTAGTGGTAGGAACCGGGACAGGGGGCGACGGACCCATAACTATGGCTACACCTTC.

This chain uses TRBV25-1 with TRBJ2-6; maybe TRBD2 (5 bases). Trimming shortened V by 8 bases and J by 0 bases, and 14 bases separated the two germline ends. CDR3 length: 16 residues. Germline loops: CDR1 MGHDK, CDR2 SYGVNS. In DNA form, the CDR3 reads TGTGCCAGCTCCAGAGGGCCGAGCTCTGGGGCCAACGTCCTGACTTTC. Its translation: CASSRGPSSGANVLTF.

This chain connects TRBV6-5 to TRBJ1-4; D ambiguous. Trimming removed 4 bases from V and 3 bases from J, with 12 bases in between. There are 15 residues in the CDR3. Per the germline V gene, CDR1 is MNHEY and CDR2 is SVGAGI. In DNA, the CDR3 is TGTGCCAGCAGTTTCCGAGGGTGGCCTAATGAAAAACTGTTTTTT. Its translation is CASSFRGWPNEKLFF.

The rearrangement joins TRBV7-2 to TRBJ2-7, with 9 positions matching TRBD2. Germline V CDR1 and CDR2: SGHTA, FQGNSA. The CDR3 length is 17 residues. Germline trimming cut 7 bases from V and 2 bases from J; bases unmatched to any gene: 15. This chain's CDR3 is CASTVASGLAKPYEQYF. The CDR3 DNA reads TGTGCCAGCACCGTAGCTTCGGGACTAGCAAAGCCCTACGAGCAGTACTTC.

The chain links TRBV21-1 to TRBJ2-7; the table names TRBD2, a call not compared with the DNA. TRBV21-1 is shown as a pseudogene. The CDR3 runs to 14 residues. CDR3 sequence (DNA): TGTGCCAGCAGACCACCGGCGGACTCCTACGAGCAGTACTTC. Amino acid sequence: CASRPPADSYEQYF.

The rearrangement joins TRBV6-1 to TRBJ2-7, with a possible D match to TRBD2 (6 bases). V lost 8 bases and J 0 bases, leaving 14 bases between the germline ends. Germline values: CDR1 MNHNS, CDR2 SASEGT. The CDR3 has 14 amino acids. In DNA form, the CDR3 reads TGTGCCAGCTACCCAGGGAGGAGCTCCTACGAGCAGTACTTC. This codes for CASYPGRSSYEQYF.

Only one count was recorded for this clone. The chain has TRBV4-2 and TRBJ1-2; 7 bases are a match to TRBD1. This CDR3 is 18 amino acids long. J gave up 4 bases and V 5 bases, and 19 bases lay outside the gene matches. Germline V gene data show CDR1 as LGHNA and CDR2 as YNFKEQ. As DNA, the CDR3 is TGTGCCAGCAGCAACTCGGGAGTGGCGGACAGGCTCTTCTATGGCTACACCTTC. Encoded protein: CASSNSGVADRLFYGYTF.

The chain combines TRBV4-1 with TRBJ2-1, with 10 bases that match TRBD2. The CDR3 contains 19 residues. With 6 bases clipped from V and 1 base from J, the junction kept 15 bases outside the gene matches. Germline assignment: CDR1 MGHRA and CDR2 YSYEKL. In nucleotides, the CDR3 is TGCGCCAGCAGGTCGGCTAGCGGGAGAGCGCAGAGTTCCTACAATGAGCAGTTCTTC. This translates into CASRSASGRAQSSYNEQFF.

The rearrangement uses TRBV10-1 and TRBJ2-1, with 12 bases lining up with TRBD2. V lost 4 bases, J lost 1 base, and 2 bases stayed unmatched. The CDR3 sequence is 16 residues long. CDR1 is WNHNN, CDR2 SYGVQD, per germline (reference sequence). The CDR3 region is CASSVTSGSSYNEQFF. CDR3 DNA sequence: TGCGCCAGCAGTGTGACTAGCGGGAGTTCCTACAATGAGCAGTTCTTC.

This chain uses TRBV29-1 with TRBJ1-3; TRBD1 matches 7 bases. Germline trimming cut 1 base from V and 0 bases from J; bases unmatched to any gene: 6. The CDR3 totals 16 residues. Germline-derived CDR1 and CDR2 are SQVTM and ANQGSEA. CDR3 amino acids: CSVEGDSRPSGNTIYF. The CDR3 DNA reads TGCAGCGTTGAAGGGGACAGCCGGCCCTCTGGAAACACCATATATTTT.

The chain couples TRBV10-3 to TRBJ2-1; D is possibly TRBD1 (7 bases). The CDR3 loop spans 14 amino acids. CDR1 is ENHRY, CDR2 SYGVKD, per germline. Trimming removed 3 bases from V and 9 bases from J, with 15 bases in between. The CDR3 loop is CAISDRGAPSEQFF. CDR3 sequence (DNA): TGTGCCATCAGTGACAGGGGGGCTCCTAGTGAGCAGTTCTTC.

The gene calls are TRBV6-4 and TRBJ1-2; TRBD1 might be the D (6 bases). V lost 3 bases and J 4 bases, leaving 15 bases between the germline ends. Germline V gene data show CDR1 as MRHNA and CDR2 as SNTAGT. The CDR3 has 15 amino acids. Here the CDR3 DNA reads TGTGCCAGCAGTGAAGTTGGGGGAGGGGGCTATGGCTACACCTTC. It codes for CASSEVGGGGYGYTF.

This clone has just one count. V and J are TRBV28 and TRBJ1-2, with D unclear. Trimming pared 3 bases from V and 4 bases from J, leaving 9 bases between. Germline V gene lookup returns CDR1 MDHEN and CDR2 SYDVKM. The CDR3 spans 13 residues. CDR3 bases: TGTGCCAGCAGTTTTGGGCAGATCTATGGCTACACCTTC. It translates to CASSFGQIYGYTF.

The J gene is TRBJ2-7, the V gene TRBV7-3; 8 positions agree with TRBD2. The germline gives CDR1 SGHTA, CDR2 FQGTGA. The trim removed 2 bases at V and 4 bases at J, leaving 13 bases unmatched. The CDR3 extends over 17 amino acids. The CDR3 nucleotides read TGTGCCAGCAGCTTAGAGTTCATGGTAGCGGGATGGTACGAGCAGTACTTC. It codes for CASSLEFMVAGWYEQYF. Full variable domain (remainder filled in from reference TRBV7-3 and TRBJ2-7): GAGVSQTPSNKVTEKGKYVELRCDPISGHTALYWYRQSLGQGPEFLIYFQGTGAADDSGLPNDRFFAVRPEGSVSTLKIQRTERGDSAVYLCASSLEFMVAGWYEQYFGPGTRLTVT.

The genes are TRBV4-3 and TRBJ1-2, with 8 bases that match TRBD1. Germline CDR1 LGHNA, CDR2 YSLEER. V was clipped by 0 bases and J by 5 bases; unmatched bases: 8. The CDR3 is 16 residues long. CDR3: CASSQESWTGTYGYTF. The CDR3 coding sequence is TGCGCCAGCAGCCAAGAATCTTGGACAGGGACGTATGGCTACACCTTC.

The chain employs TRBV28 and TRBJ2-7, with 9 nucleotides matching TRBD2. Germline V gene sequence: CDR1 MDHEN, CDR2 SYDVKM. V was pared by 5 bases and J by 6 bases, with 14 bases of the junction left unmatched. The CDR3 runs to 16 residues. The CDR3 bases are TGTGCCAGCAGTCTAACCCTCCGGCTAGCGGGAATCGAGCAGTACTTC. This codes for CASSLTLRLAGIEQYF.

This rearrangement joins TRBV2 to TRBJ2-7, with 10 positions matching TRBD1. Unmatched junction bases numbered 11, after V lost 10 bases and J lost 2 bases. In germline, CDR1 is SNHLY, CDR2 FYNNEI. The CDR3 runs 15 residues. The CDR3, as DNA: TGTGCCACCCCGACCGGGACAGGGGACCCCTACGAGCAGTACTTC. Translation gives CATPTGTGDPYEQYF.

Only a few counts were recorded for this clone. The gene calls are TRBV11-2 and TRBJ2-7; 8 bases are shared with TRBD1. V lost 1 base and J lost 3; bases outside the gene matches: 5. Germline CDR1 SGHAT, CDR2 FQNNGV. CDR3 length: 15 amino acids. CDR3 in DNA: TGTGCCAGCAGCTTAGGCCGGACAGGGTACTACGAGCAGTACTTC. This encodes CASSLGRTGYYEQYF.

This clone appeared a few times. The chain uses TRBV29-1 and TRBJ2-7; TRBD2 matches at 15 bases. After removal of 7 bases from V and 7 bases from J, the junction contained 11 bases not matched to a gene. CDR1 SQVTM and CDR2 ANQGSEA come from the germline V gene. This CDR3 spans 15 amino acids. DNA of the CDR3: TGCAGCGCGGCCGGGACTAGCGGGAGGATCCGGGAGCAGTACTTC. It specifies CSAAGTSGRIREQYF.